This TCR beta chain emerged from a study of CD8 T cells in ankylosing spondylitis. Study-level findings and limits: A number of the motif variants had already been described in reactive arthritis synovial fluid and blood.

V was clipped by 8 bases and J by 2 bases, with 16 bases between them. The germline V gene has CDR1 MRHNA and CDR2 SNTAGT. The CDR3 is 15 residues long. Turning to this clonotype: What it binds is unknown.

By quantitative 5'-RACE with molecular barcodes, the TCR beta libraries were made. TCRdb re-analysed the 5' RACE reads in MiXCR, keeping a single row per CDR3 protein. Of under 200,000 distinct CDR3 sequences listed, around a tenth are singletons. The sequence derives from a male donor with ankylosing spondylitis or in good health (not recorded which). Sequencing used blood, either unsorted or a sorted T cell fraction (not recorded which). The V gene is TRBV6-4, the J gene TRBJ1-3; D is unclear. DNA for the CDR3: TGTGCCAGCTCATCCTCCGTCGGGCCTGGAAACACCATATATTTT. Its translation is CASSSSVGPGNTIYF.